A selection of T cell receptor beta chains follows, all from one sample in a study of response to subunit inactivated influenza vaccine. MiXCR was run by TCRdb on the RT-PCR reads, yielding one entry per CDR3 protein. The profile covers some 850,000 distinct CDR3 sequences, with approximately 17% appearing a single time and approximately 11% taken by the ten largest. The source material was PBMCs from blood, sampled approximately 5 days after vaccination. The source is a man aged 45 to 65 who received an inactivated influenza vaccine. The CDR3 runs from the conserved cysteine through the conserved F or W.

>TRBV28|TRBJ2-1
CASSSLGLAPFYNEQFF
>TRBV15|TRBJ2-2
CATSRQGDTGELFF
>TRBV20-1|TRBJ1-6
CSAHTGFNSPLHF
>TRBV20-1|TRBJ2-7
CSASNRDPKALVAYEQYF
>TRBV15|TRBJ2-5
CATSSGTLGVETQYF
>TRBV15|TRBJ2-3
CATSRVSGSTDTQYF
>TRBV6-2/TRBV6-3|TRBJ1-1
CASRYAGQGKAFF
>TRBV20-1|TRBJ2-3
CSARDPVGHTYTQYF
>TRBV15|TRBJ2-5
CATSREGASGRAGGTQYF
>TRBV7-2|TRBJ2-3
CASSSHGAADTQYF
>TRBV9|TRBJ2-1
CASSVGRTVYNEQFF
>TRBV29-1|TRBJ1-2
CSFERQGDGYTF
>TRBV29-1|TRBJ2-7
CSVEGQGEGTYEQYF
>TRBV5-6|TRBJ1-5
CASSMRGHLENQPQHF
>TRBV6-2/TRBV6-3|TRBJ2-7
CASSPREGLEQYF
>TRBV6-2/TRBV6-3|TRBJ2-7
CASKLATTYEQYF
>TRBV9|TRBJ1-6
CASSVDGGNNSPLHF
>TRBV5-1|TRBJ2-1
CASSLSQRNEQFF
>TRBV20-1|TRBJ1-1
CSARLDRDTAFF
>TRBV27|TRBJ2-7
CASSSREGGSYEQYF
>TRBV6-1|TRBJ2-2
CASFPGGSTGELFF
>TRBV4-2|TRBJ1-5
CASSQDYSQPQHF
>TRBV6-1|TRBJ2-2
CASRTIEGRTGELFF
>TRBV5-8|TRBJ2-7
CASSSLAGAYEQYF
>TRBV4-3|TRBJ2-7
CASSQDPGDHEQYF
>TRBV4-3|TRBJ2-3
CASSQVGIYDAQYF
>TRBV12-3/TRBV12-4|TRBJ2-7
CASSPLGQGPVGEQYF
>TRBV29-1|TRBJ1-2
CSVRDPDRYGYTF
>TRBV29-1|TRBJ2-7
CSVSRGSLSSYEQYF
>TRBV15|TRBJ2-3
CATSRDGVVSTDTQYF
>TRBV7-8|TRBJ2-3
CASSFTRGDTQYF
>TRBV4-3|TRBJ2-7
CASSQGSTETYEQYF